These T cell receptor beta chains were read from a single sample in a study of tumor-infiltrating lymphocytes in primary liver carcinoma. TCRdb processed the multiplex PCR reads anew with MiXCR; each CDR3 protein has one entry. The data hold 50,000 or so distinct CDR3 sequences, with about 80% observed a single time. Sequencing was done on a sample of liver tumor tissue from sampling region 5. Receptor source: a man in his forties with primary liver carcinoma and hepatitis B virus infection. Each CDR3 is given with its conserved first and last residue. The D gene is left open where the match is weak. For some rows the clone size is stated as once, few or many, or as a class when expanded; others skip it.

TRBJ2-2	TRBD2	-	TRBV6-5	CASALAGSTAELFF	TGTGCCAGTGCTTTAGCGGGTTCTACTGCGGAGCTGTTTTTT
TRBJ2-7	-	-	TRBV11-1	CASTLGPEGESSYEQYF	TGCGCCAGCACCTTAGGGCCGGAGGGTGAAAGCTCCTACGAGCAGTACTTC
TRBJ2-1	-	many	TRBV6-4	CASSWDGNNEQFF	TGTGCCAGCAGTTGGGACGGAAACAATGAGCAGTTCTTC
TRBJ2-7	-	-	TRBV6-6	CASSSSSNQEPRDEQSF	TGTGCCAGCAGTTCCTCGTCGAACCAGGAGCCTAGGGACGAGCAGTCCTTC
TRBJ2-1	TRBD2	-	TRBV11-1	CAGSIGKTSGASRFGNEKFF	TGTGCCGGCAGCATAGGAAAGACAAGCGGGGCCTCACGGTTCGGCAATGAGAAGTTCTTC
TRBJ2-7	-	-	TRBV4-2	CASSQNKGSGYEQYF	TGTGCCAGTAGCCAAAATAAGGGGAGCGGTTACGAGCAGTACTTC
TRBJ1-5	TRBD1	many	TRBV6-1	CASSEAWSGGDDQPQHF	TGTGCCAGCAGTGAAGCCTGGTCAGGGGGGGATGATCAGCCCCAGCATTTT
TRBJ2-5	-	-	TRBV5-1	CPSSSTRGGMETQYF	TGCCCCAGCAGCTCAACTAGAGGGGGTATGGAGACCCAGTACTTC
TRBJ1-2	-	-	TRBV29-1	CSVRSGAAYGYTF	TGTAGCGTCCGATCAGGGGCCGCTTATGGCTACACCTTC
TRBJ2-1	TRBD2	-	TRBV29-1	CNVALAGGGSEQFF	TGCAACGTTGCCCTAGCGGGAGGGGGCAGTGAGCAATTCTTC
TRBJ1-5	-	-	TRBV10-3	CATSKRGANQHQHF	TGTGCCACCAGTAAGCGGGGAGCGAATCAGCACCAGCATTTT
TRBJ2-5	-	-	TRBV5-5	CVSSLESGPRGTQYF	TGTGTCAGCAGCTTGGAATCAGGCCCTAGGGGGACCCAGTACTTC
TRBJ2-1	-	-	TRBV14	CASSQDGGRGEQFF	TGTGCCAGCAGCCAAGATGGCGGGCGTGGGGAGCAGTTCTTC
TRBJ1-4	-	many	TRBV5-1	CASSRDRPTNEKLFF	TGCGCCAGCAGTCGCGACAGACCGACTAATGAAAAACTGTTTTTT
TRBJ2-1	TRBD2	once	TRBV5-1	CASSHEGSGVRVYEQFF	TGCGCCAGCAGCCACGAAGGAAGCGGGGTTCGTGTTTATGAGCAGTTCTTC
TRBJ2-1	-	-	TRBV11-3	CASNFRQSSYNEQFF	TGTGCCAGCAACTTTAGGCAGAGCTCCTACAATGAGCAGTTCTTC
TRBJ1-2	TRBD1	-	TRBV7-9	CASSSRPQRGRKYGYTF	TGTGCCAGCAGCTCCAGACCCCAGAGGGGGCGCAAGTATGGCTACACCTTC
TRBJ2-1	-	-	TRBV6-5	CASATGSDEQFF	TGTGCCAGCGCCACAGGGTCCGATGAGCAGTTCTTC
TRBJ2-7	-	-	TRBV4-1	CVSSQDKALAMTQYF	TGTGTCAGCAGCCAAGATAAGGCACTAGCCATGACGCAGTACTTC
TRBJ2-1	-	-	TRBV6-6	CASSYSSDGQFF	TGTGCTAGCAGTTACTCGTCAGATGGACAGTTCTTC
TRBJ2-3	TRBD2	-	TRBV4-3	CASRQDLPSGTSGGADTQYF	TGCGCTAGCAGGCAAGATCTTCCCTCCGGGACTAGCGGGGGAGCAGATACGCAGTATTTT
TRBJ2-1	TRBD2	-	TRBV12-3/TRBV12-4	CASSSTSGSSYEQFF	TGTGCCAGCAGTTCGACTAGCGGGAGCTCGTATGAGCAGTTCTTC
TRBJ1-2	-	many	TRBV7-8	CASSLIASDYGYTF	TGTGCCAGCAGCTTAATAGCGTCAGACTATGGCTACACCTTC
TRBJ2-1	-	-	TRBV11-1	CTSIINANEQFF	TGTACCAGCATCATAAATGCCAATGAGCAGTTCTTC
TRBJ1-5	-	once	TRBV2	CASTEKGQPQHF	TGTGCCAGCACCGAGAAGGGGCAGCCCCAGCATTTT
TRBJ2-6	-	-	TRBV24-1	CTTSDHLSGANVLTF	TGTACCACCAGTGATCACCTATCTGGGGCCAACGTCCTAACTTTC
TRBJ1-6	-	-	TRBV11-2	CASAGENNPSLHF	TGTGCCAGCGCGGGCGAAAATAATCCATCCCTCCACTTT
TRBJ2-5	-	-	TRBV28	CASRKQGPEAQYF	TGTGCCAGCAGAAAACAGGGTCCAGAGGCCCAATACTTC
TRBJ1-5	-	few	TRBV6-5	CASGDDSNQPQHF	TGTGCCAGTGGGGACGATAGCAATCAGCCCCAGCATTTT
TRBJ1-2	-	-	TRBV5-5	CVGRVPGPSGYTF	TGTGTCGGCAGGGTGCCGGGACCTTCTGGCTACACCTTC
TRBJ2-3	-	-	TRBV7-8	CASISLRTLTDTQYF	TGTGCCAGCATCTCCCTTAGGACTCTCACAGATACGCAGTATTTT
TRBJ2-7	TRBD1	-	TRBV5-1	CASRPRTGPYEQYF	TGCGCCAGCAGACCCAGGACAGGGCCCTATGAGCAGTACTTC
TRBJ2-3	-	-	TRBV20-1	CSAYRTMSTDTQYF	TGCAGTGCCTATAGGACGATGAGCACAGATACGCAGTATTTT
TRBJ2-2	-	-	TRBV2	CASSRAHGGELLF	TGTGCCAGCAGCCGGGCCCATGGCGGTGAGCTGCTTTTT
TRBJ2-1	TRBD2	-	TRBV6-5	CASSYSGTSGRWNEQLF	TGTGCCAGCAGTTACTCCGGCACTAGCGGGAGATGGAATGAGCAGCTCTTC
TRBJ2-1	TRBD2	-	TRBV7-8	CANSLTGGGSYNEQFF	TGTGCCAACAGCTTAACCGGCGGGGGAAGTTACAATGAGCAGTTCTTC
TRBJ2-2	-	-	TRBV7-2	CASSTYGAVGGEQFF	TGTGCCAGCAGCACCTACGGGGCGGTCGGCGGGGAGCAGTTTTTT
TRBJ2-3	-	-	TRBV30	CSWTPREDTQYF	TGTTCCTGGACCCCCCGTGAAGATACGCAGTATTTT
TRBJ2-1	-	-	TRBV6-4	CARSETGSYNEQFF	TGTGCAAGGAGTGAAACAGGATCCTACAATGAGCAGTTCTTC
TRBJ2-7	-	-	TRBV4-2	CASSQVWRVSYEQYF	TGTGCCAGCAGCCAAGTATGGCGTGTATCCTACGAGCAGTACTTC
TRBJ2-7	TRBD1	-	TRBV7-8	CASSLAGDRAQEQYF	TGTGCCAGCAGCTTAGCTGGGGACAGGGCCCAAGAGCAGTACTTC
TRBJ2-5	-	-	TRBV11-2	CASGLGVAFRLQDTQYF	TGTGCCAGCGGCTTAGGGGTCGCTTTCCGACTCCAAGATACCCAGTACTTC
TRBJ2-7	TRBD1	-	TRBV29-1	CSVQATGGEAEQYF	TGCAGCGTACAAGCTACAGGGGGCGAGGCCGAGCAGTACTTC
TRBJ1-2	TRBD1	-	TRBV28	CASGTPPGTGTYGYTF	TGTGCCAGCGGTACTCCCCCCGGGACAGGGACCTATGGCTACACCTTC
TRBJ2-1	TRBD2	few	TRBV20-1	CSARDLGGGRDLLSYNEQFF	TGCAGTGCTAGAGATCTAGGGGGCGGGAGGGACCTACTCTCCTACAATGAGCAGTTCTTC
TRBJ2-7	TRBD2	many	TRBV30	CAWSERLAQYF	TGTGCCTGGAGTGAGCGACTAGCGCAGTACTTC
TRBJ2-7	-	-	TRBV5-1	CASSRKDRDENEQYF	TGCGCCAGCAGCCGTAAGGATAGGGATGAGAACGAGCAGTACTTC
TRBJ2-3	-	-	TRBV4-2	CASRLEGGGVDTQYF	TGTGCCAGCCGCCTTGAGGGGGGAGGAGTAGATACACAGTATTTT
TRBJ2-7	-	-	TRBV11-2	CASSSNGNPYEHYF	TGTGCCAGCAGCTCTAACGGGAACCCCTACGAGCATTACTTC
TRBJ1-2	-	-	TRBV11-1	CANSLTGVSYGYTF	TGTGCCAACAGCTTGACAGGTGTCTCGTATGGCTACACCTTC
TRBJ2-7	-	medium-sized	TRBV6-1	CASHYEQYF	TGTGCCAGCCACTACGAGCAGTACTTC
TRBJ1-6	-	-	TRBV11-1	CACSRTLVSPVHF	TGTGCCTGCAGCCGGACACTGGTGTCACCCGTCCACTTT
TRBJ2-5	-	-	TRBV2	CASSRAGPETQYF	TGTGCCAGCAGTCGGGCCGGTCCAGAGACCCAGTACTTC
TRBJ2-7	TRBD2	once	TRBV4-1	CASTQERTSGSVYEQYF	TGCGCCAGTACCCAGGAGAGGACTAGCGGGAGTGTTTACGAGCAGTACTTC
TRBJ2-5	TRBD1	-	TRBV6-6	CASGIRDRGTQETRYF	TGTGCCAGCGGTATCCGGGACAGGGGTACCCAAGAGACCCGGTACTTC
TRBJ2-3	-	-	TRBV28	CASSLKTGIDTQYF	TGTGCCAGCAGTTTAAAAACAGGGATAGATACGCAGTATTTT
TRBJ1-1	-	-	TRBV12-3/TRBV12-4	CASNFHASWAFF	TGTGCCAGCAATTTTCATGCAAGCTGGGCTTTCTTT
TRBJ1-1	-	-	TRBV12-3/TRBV12-4	CASSLASPGLDTEAFF	TGTGCCAGCAGTTTAGCATCGCCCGGGCTCGACACCGAAGCTTTCTTT
TRBJ2-1	-	-	TRBV11-1	CAISLEDSYNEQFF	TGTGCCATCAGCCTAGAGGACTCCTACAATGAGCAATTCTTC